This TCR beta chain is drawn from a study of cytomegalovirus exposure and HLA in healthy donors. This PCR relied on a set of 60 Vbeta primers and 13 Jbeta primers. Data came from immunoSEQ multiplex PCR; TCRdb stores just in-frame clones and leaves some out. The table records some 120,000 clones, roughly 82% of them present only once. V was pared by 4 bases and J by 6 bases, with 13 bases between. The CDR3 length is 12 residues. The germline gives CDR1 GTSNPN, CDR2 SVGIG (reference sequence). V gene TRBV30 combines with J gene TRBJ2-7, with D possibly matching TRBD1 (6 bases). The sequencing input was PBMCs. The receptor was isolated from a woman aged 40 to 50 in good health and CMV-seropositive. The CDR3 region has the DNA TGTGCCTGGAACAGGGCTGGTGCCGAGCAGTACTTC. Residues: CAWNRAGAEQYF.